The subject of this entry is one T cell receptor beta chain. This specimen belongs to a study of control samples from healthy donors and cancer patients. Germline trimming cut 4 bases from V and 8 bases from J; bases unmatched to any gene: 9. The CDR3 sequence is 14 residues long. Germline CDR1 ENHRY, CDR2 SYGVKD. The method was immunoSEQ multiplex PCR; TCRdb's version includes in-frame clones alone and lacks a portion of them. Seen here are some 64,000 clones, 70% to 90% observed once, and the top ten hold under 3%. The sample comprised PBMCs. The rearrangement joins TRBV10-3 to TRBJ1-2, with TRBD1 matching over 8 bases. The sequence was collected from a woman aged 45-65 years with head and neck cancer. CDR3 protein: CAISGPDRVKGYTF. Here the CDR3 DNA reads TGTGCCATCAGTGGCCCGGACAGGGTGAAAGGCTACACCTTC.